This entry is about one TCR beta chain. The antigen it binds to is not known. No quality values exist for individual bases; no much larger clone is one base distant. The time point label corresponds to: baseline before first vaccination. Vaccinee samples were obtained from the UK trials COV001 and COV002, which included a single-blind randomized controlled phase 2/3 trial of AZD1222 (ChAdOx1 nCoV-19) in healthy adults. For TCRbeta chain sequencing, PBMC samples from trial participants were taken at day 0 and at day 28 after the second dose. The CDR3 regions of human TCRbeta chains were analyzed by immunosequencing. From the authors' description of their analysis: TCRs in the repertoires were compared against a reference library of SARS-CoV-2-specific TCRs that had been generated with the MIRA antigen-specificity platform. Breadth was defined as the fraction of unique TCRs that were SARS-CoV-2-associated. Depth was defined as the fraction of total T cells that were SARS-CoV-2-associated. Each spike-specific TCR was assigned to its reactive spike region and to a CD4 or CD8 class using the MIRA data. Log10-transformed breadth and depth values were compared by one-way ANOVA with Sidak's multiple comparisons tests. Entries here come from immuneACCESS through TCRdb and include only in-frame sequences with V and J called. Some clones fail to appear in such tables; in the studies checked, an unresolved V gene covers under half of the shortfall, and the cause of the remainder is unknown. V and J calls and clone size are given by that table; D and trimming were obtained from the DNA. In all, the sample holds around 100,000 clones, and 88% of those were seen once. The biggest ten clones account for roughly 1.8% of the sample.

The data derive from a study of T cell responses to AZD1222 COVID-19 vaccine (dated by TCRdb to the early 2020s). Notes on the research overall: AZD1222 recipients given second doses at about 4 weeks or at about 12 weeks were pooled, since spike-specific TCR depth and breadth were not found to differ between the two schedules. Enrollment into the trials was organized by age into subgroups of 18-55, 56-69 and 70-plus years, and those subgroups contained approximately 160, 26 and 62 TCR-sequenced participants, respectively. TCR sequencing covered some 250 trial participants: 200 to 220 given two doses of AZD1222 and approximately 26 given two doses of MenACWY control vaccine. Broad study findings and their caveats: Conclusions about previously exposed vaccinees were limited because only six or seven AZD1222 recipients were SARS-CoV-2 seropositive at baseline. Most participants were white British and females outnumbered males, and the authors suggested that clonal diversity may have been underestimated. Reportedly, close to half of the unique spike-specific TCRs recognized epitopes lying outside the regions that are mutated in the B.1.351 and B.1.1.7 variants. No day 14 peak-response samples were available, so repertoires were characterized only after the peak T cell response. The 56-69-year group was small, and its depth increase did not reach significance, likely because of low power. After two AZD1222 doses, spike-specific TCR breadth and depth were significantly higher than at day 0 and than in MenACWY recipients. Vaccine-associated CD4 TCRs spanned the whole spike protein, with dominant responses in regions 160-218 and 743-854.

Sequenced material: peripheral blood, taken on day 0 of AZD1222 vaccination. The clonotype comes from an adult in good health.

At the DNA level, the sequence is TGCAGCGTTGAGGGAAACGAGCAGTACTTC. This yields the protein CSVEGNEQYF. The chain joins TRBV29-1 to TRBJ2-7; no D segment can be confidently identified. Including the terminal cysteine and phenylalanine, the CDR3 comprises 10 residues. The kept DNA is CDR3 alone, 30 bases in frame from the first base. V gives up 3 bases and J gives up 5 bases, and the segment between their germline ends measures 5 bases. Via the germline V gene, CDR1 is SQVTM and CDR2 ANQGSEA.